Following are 28 T cell receptor beta chains from one sample sequenced in a study of T cell responses to AZD1222 COVID-19 vaccine. Clones were read by immunoSEQ multiplex PCR, and TCRdb kept only the in-frame ones, dropping some. This table has 40,000 to 65,000 clones, less than 85% appearing once. The material sequenced was peripheral blood, taken on day 0 of AZD1222 vaccination. The source of these receptors is an adult in good health.

The chain uses TRBV30 and TRBJ2-3, with 8 bases matching TRBD2. The germline CDR1 and CDR2 sequences are GTSNPN and SVGIG (reference sequence). V shed 4 bases and J 4 bases; nucleotides not matched to a gene: 1. The CDR3 runs 12 residues. Here the CDR3 reads CAWTGGPDTQYF. The CDR3 DNA reads as TGTGCCTGGACGGGGGGGCCAGATACGCAGTATTTT.

The CDR3 here is CASSLKGGIYNEQFF. In nucleotides, the CDR3 is TGTGCCAGCAGCTTAAAAGGGGGAATCTACAATGAGCAGTTCTTC. V gene TRBV11-3 combines with J gene TRBJ2-1; maybe TRBD1 (6 bases). The CDR3 is 15 residues long. V was clipped by 2 bases and J by 3 bases, with 11 bases between them. Germline V gene sequence: CDR1 SGHNT, CDR2 YENEEA.

This clone has more than one count but fewer than ten. V and J are TRBV5-1 and TRBJ2-1, with a weak D call TRBD2 (6 bases). This CDR3 contains 15 residues. Germline V lookup: CDR1 SGHRS, CDR2 YFSETQ. With 0 bases removed from V and 6 bases from J, the gap between germline ends came to 13 bases. CDR3 nucleotide sequence: TGCGCCAGCAGCTTGGCCGTCGGGAGTGGCAATGAGCAGTTCTTC. Translating it yields CASSLAVGSGNEQFF.

The CDR3 bases are TGTGCCAGCAGCTTAAGAGGTTGGGGCAGGGGGCTTGACGGGGAGCTGTTTTTT. Protein: CASSLRGWGRGLDGELFF. The gene calls are TRBV11-3 and TRBJ2-2; 8 bases are shared with TRBD1. The CDR3 sequence is 18 residues long. Germline V CDR1 and CDR2: SGHNT, YENEEA. Losses at the gene ends were 2 bases for V and 7 bases for J; bases not matched to a gene: 15.

The genes are TRBV28 and TRBJ2-7, with D uncertain. CDR1 is MDHEN and CDR2 is SYDVKM in the germline V gene. The V end was cut by 3 bases, the J end by 4 bases, with 10 bases between. This CDR3 is 13 amino acids long. CDR3 amino acids: CASSLAPLYEQYF. The CDR3 coding sequence is TGTGCCAGCAGTTTGGCCCCCTTATACGAGCAGTACTTC.

This chain connects TRBV5-1 to TRBJ2-1; 8 bases map to TRBD2. CDR3 length: 15 amino acids. Germline V gene data show CDR1 as SGHRS and CDR2 as YFSETQ. V was clipped by 1 base and J by 6 bases; unmatched bases: 6. This CDR3 is CASSLSASGSNEQFF. CDR3 DNA sequence: TGCGCCAGCAGCTTGTCCGCCAGCGGGAGCAATGAGCAGTTCTTC.

This rearrangement joins TRBV5-4 to TRBJ1-1, with 9 positions matching TRBD1. V was pared by 4 bases and J by 0 bases, with 4 bases of the junction left unmatched. The length of the CDR3 is 15 residues. CDR1 SGHNT and CDR2 YYREEE come from the germline V gene (reference sequence). Here the CDR3 reads CASSQGTGMNTEAFF. CDR3 DNA sequence: TGTGCCAGCAGCCAGGGGACAGGGATGAACACTGAAGCTTTCTTT.

The chain is built from TRBV7-3 and TRBJ1-3; 7 bases map to TRBD1. The length of the CDR3 is 16 residues. V dropped 2 bases and J dropped 0; count of bases not matched to a gene: 4. The germline V gene encodes CDR1 SGHTA and CDR2 FQGTGA. DNA of the CDR3: TGTGCCAGCAGCTTAGGGGACAGATCCTCTGGAAACACCATATATTTT. Encoded protein: CASSLGDRSSGNTIYF.

This clone has a handful of counts. The gene calls are TRBV30 and TRBJ1-2, with TRBD1 identical over 7 bases. Germline V gene lookup returns CDR1 GTSNPN and CDR2 SVGIG (reference sequence). V gave up 3 bases and J gave up 8 bases; unmatched junction bases: 12. The CDR3 is 14 residues long. Here the CDR3 DNA reads TGTGCCTGGAGCCCCGGGGAGGGGGCGCACGGCTACACCTTC. It specifies CAWSPGEGAHGYTF.

The V and J genes are TRBV7-9 and TRBJ2-1, with 8 positions matching TRBD1. The germline V gene has CDR1 SEHNR and CDR2 FQNEAQ (reference sequence). The trim removed 5 bases at V and 3 bases at J, leaving 3 bases unmatched. CDR3 length: 14 residues. The DNA of the CDR3 is TGTGCCAGCAGCCCTGGACAGGGCTACAATGAGCAGTTCTTC. Translation: CASSPGQGYNEQFF.

The chain links TRBV19 to TRBJ2-3, with 7 nucleotides matching TRBD2. CDR3 length equals 15 residues. V gave up 3 bases and J gave up 1 base; unmatched junction bases: 4. The V gene's germline CDR1 is LNHDA and CDR2 SQIVND (reference sequence). The CDR3 is CASSMAGAGTDTQYF. In DNA, the CDR3 is TGTGCCAGTAGTATGGCGGGAGCCGGCACAGATACGCAGTATTTT.

This clone showed up just once. The CDR3 loop reads CASSRGRAGEQFF. The DNA of the CDR3 is TGTGCCAGCAGTCGCGGGAGAGCGGGTGAGCAGTTCTTC. The chain combines TRBV28 with TRBJ2-1, with 7 bases aligning to TRBD2. The germline V gene has CDR1 MDHEN and CDR2 SYDVKM. V lost 5 bases, J lost 9 bases, and 7 bases stayed unmatched. This CDR3 region has 13 residues. The full variable domain, its missing parts supplied by reference TRBV28 and TRBJ2-1, is DVKVTQSSRYLVKRTGEKVFLECVQDMDHENMFWYRQDPGLGLRLIYFSYDVKMKEKGDIPEGYSVSREKKERFSLILESASTNQTSMYLCASSRGRAGEQFFGPGTRLTVL.

The CDR3 DNA reads as TGCAGTGCTAGTTTGGCTAGCGGGAGGGGGGACATTCAGTACTTC. This gives the protein CSASLASGRGDIQYF. The chain joins TRBV20-1 to TRBJ2-4; TRBD2 agrees at 12 bases. The germline V gene has CDR1 DFQATT and CDR2 SNEGSKA (reference sequence). Trimming removed 3 bases from V and 8 bases from J; junction bases left unmatched: 8. This CDR3 comprises 15 residues.

J is TRBJ2-1 and V is TRBV7-3; D unresolved. CDR3 length equals 14 residues. V lost 5 bases to trimming and J lost 10 bases, with 18 bases between them. Germline values: CDR1 SGHTA, CDR2 FQGTGA. The chain's CDR3 is CASSTPTHLGEQFF. CDR3 coding DNA: TGTGCCAGCAGCACTCCGACTCACTTGGGAGAGCAGTTCTTC.

This chain connects TRBV11-3 to TRBJ1-5, with 7 positions matching TRBD1. The germline gives CDR1 SGHNT, CDR2 YENEEA. The J segment lost 0 bases and the V segment lost 5 bases, leaving 1 base of the junction unmatched. This CDR3 comprises 14 residues. For the CDR3, the DNA is TGTGCCAGCAGCCCAGGGGGTAGCAATCAGCCCCAGCATTTT. Its protein is CASSPGGSNQPQHF.

The rearrangement joins TRBV5-1 to TRBJ2-3; 8 bases match TRBD2. CDR3 length: 15 amino acids. Germline V gives CDR1 SGHRS, CDR2 YFSETQ. With 6 bases clipped from V and 3 bases from J, the junction kept 9 bases outside the gene matches. The CDR3 DNA sequence: TGCGCCAGCAAAAAACTAGCGGAACCAACAGATACGCAGTATTTT. Translation gives CASKKLAEPTDTQYF.

This clone showed up just once. The J gene is TRBJ1-6, the V gene TRBV6-5, with 8 nucleotides matching TRBD1. V shed 7 bases and J 5 bases; nucleotides not matched to a gene: 4. CDR1 and CDR2 (germline): MNHEY, SVGAGI. The CDR3 spans 14 residues. CDR3: CASNLGQDNSPLHF. CDR3 nucleotide sequence: TGTGCCAGCAACTTGGGACAGGATAATTCACCCCTCCACTTT.

The chain joins TRBV30 to TRBJ1-4, with D hard to call. The germline gives CDR1 GTSNPN, CDR2 SVGIG (reference sequence). The CDR3 runs 14 residues. Trimming left V 2 bases short and J 0 bases short, with 7 bases between. CDR3: CAWSPDATNEKLFF. The CDR3 DNA reads TGTGCCTGGAGTCCGGATGCAACTAATGAAAAACTGTTTTTT.

The rearrangement joins TRBV29-1 to TRBJ2-3; tentative D call: TRBD2 (5 bases). With 8 bases removed from V and 5 bases from J, the gap between germline ends came to 11 bases. This CDR3 spans 11 amino acids. The germline gives CDR1 SQVTM, CDR2 ANQGSEA. CDR3 region: CSPFEGDTQYF. DNA of the CDR3: TGCAGCCCGTTCGAGGGAGATACGCAGTATTTT.

The chain uses TRBV16 and TRBJ1-2, with D perhaps matching TRBD1 (6 bases). V lost 2 bases, J lost 2 bases, and 12 bases lay in between. The germline gives CDR1 KGHSY, CDR2 FQNENV. CDR3 length equals 15 residues. The DNA for the CDR3 is TGTGCCAGCAGCCAAAATCGACAGGCAAACTATGGCTACACCTTC. It is translated as CASSQNRQANYGYTF. Full variable domain (outside the CDR3, taken from reference TRBV16 and TRBJ1-2): GEEVAQTPKHLVRGEGQKAKLYCAPIKGHSYVFWYQQVLKNEFKFLISFQNENVFDETGMPKERFSAKCLPNSPCSLEIQATKLEDSAVYFCASSQNRQANYGYTFGSGTRLTVV.

This chain uses TRBV7-2 with TRBJ2-1; D may be TRBD2 (6 bases). CDR1 is SGHTA, CDR2 FQGNSA, per germline. The V gene lost 0 bases and the J gene lost 9 bases, with 12 bases spanning the gap. The CDR3 totals 14 residues. The CDR3 is CASSLALQGGEQFF. DNA for the CDR3: TGTGCCAGCAGCTTAGCGCTGCAGGGAGGTGAGCAGTTCTTC. Based on the CDR3 plus reference TRBV7-2 and TRBJ2-1, the full variable domain is GAGVSQSPSNKVTEKGKDVELRCDPISGHTALYWYRQSLGQGLEFLIYFQGNSAPDKSGLPSDRFSAERTGGSVSTLTIQRTQQEDSAVYLCASSLALQGGEQFFGPGTRLTVL.

The chain recombines TRBV7-6 with TRBJ2-1; 7 nucleotides match TRBD2. The CDR3 extends over 16 amino acids. Per germline, CDR1 SGHVS and CDR2 FNYEAQ. The ends lost 2 bases at V and 10 bases at J; junction bases unmatched: 14. The CDR3 protein is CASSLLWGGRVPEQFF. The CDR3 nucleotides read TGTGCCAGCAGCTTACTGTGGGGGGGTCGGGTACCAGAGCAGTTCTTC.

This clone came up a few times. The chain links TRBV28 to TRBJ2-2, with D tentatively TRBD1 (5 bases). Trimming left V 6 bases short and J 4 bases short, with 12 bases between. CDR3 size: 14 residues. The germline V gene encodes CDR1 MDHEN and CDR2 SYDVKM. CDR3 coding DNA: TGTGCCAGCAGCCAACTCAGGGTCACCGGGGAGCTGTTTTTT. Protein sequence: CASSQLRVTGELFF.

The chain has TRBV6-5 and TRBJ2-3; D not certain. Germline CDR1 MNHEY, CDR2 SVGAGI. V lost 5 bases and J lost 5, with 8 bases in between. The CDR3 spans 12 residues. CDR3 sequence: CASSRTVDTQYF. In DNA, the CDR3 is TGTGCCAGCAGTCGGACCGTAGATACGCAGTATTTT.

This clone has just a few counts. The rearrangement joins TRBV7-8 to TRBJ1-3, with no clear D. Germline V gene data show CDR1 as SGHVS and CDR2 as FQNEAQ. The V end lost 4 bases, the J end lost 0 bases, and 13 bases lay between the germline ends. This CDR3 has 16 residues. CDR3 sequence: CASSSDFHPSGNTIYF. CDR3 sequence (DNA): TGTGCCAGCAGCTCTGATTTCCACCCCTCTGGAAACACCATATATTTT.

The chain recombines TRBV5-1 with TRBJ2-5; D might be TRBD1 (6 bases). The V end was cut by 0 bases, the J end by 5 bases, with 11 bases between. This CDR3 has 14 amino acids. Germline CDR1 and CDR2: SGHRS and YFSETQ. The CDR3 sequence is CASSLGGGIETQYF. In DNA, the CDR3 is TGCGCCAGCAGCTTGGGAGGGGGAATCGAGACCCAGTACTTC. Drawing the rest from reference TRBV5-1 and TRBJ2-5, the complete variable domain is KAGVTQTPRYLIKTRGQQVTLSCSPISGHRSVSWYQQTPGQGLQFLFEYFSETQRNKGNFPGRFSGRQFSNSRSEMNVSTLELGDSALYLCASSLGGGIETQYFGPGTRLLVL.

The V gene is TRBV2, the J gene TRBJ1-5; D not certain. The germline gives CDR1 SNHLY, CDR2 FYNNEI. This CDR3 has 13 residues. Trimming removed 5 bases from V and 4 bases from J, with 9 bases in between. CDR3 residues: CASSLGRNQPQHF. The CDR3 DNA reads TGTGCCAGCAGTTTGGGTAGGAATCAGCCCCAGCATTTT.

V and J are TRBV5-4 and TRBJ2-3; 14 nucleotides match TRBD2. The CDR3 covers 16 residues. With V trimmed by 3 bases and J by 6 bases, 6 bases remained unmatched. The germline CDR1 and CDR2 sequences are SGHNT and YYREEE (reference sequence). The CDR3 here is CASSWGTSGRSDTQYF. Here the CDR3 DNA reads TGTGCCAGCAGCTGGGGGACTAGCGGGAGAAGTGATACGCAGTATTTT.